This T cell receptor beta chain was observed in a study of a mutant IDH1 vaccine in newly diagnosed glioma. Study-level background: Treated patients had a mean age of around 39 years and a sex split that was approximately 62% male and roughly 38% female. Study-wide results and caveats: Changes in top peripheral clonotypes did not appear linked to pseudoprogression. Vaccination induced immune responses in around 93% of patients.

Time point in this sample: week 11, during vaccination. Vaccinated patients received 300 ug of mutant IDH1 20-mer peptide per dose, with topical imiquimod. Tumors from donors were new WHO grade 3 or 4 IDH1-mutant astrocytomas with ATRX loss. Turning to this clone: The antigen is not known.

TCRdb's table, derived via immunoSEQ multiplex PCR, lists solely in-frame clones and lacks some. The sample holds under 55,000 clones, roughly nine tenths seen once. Germline CDR1 is LNHNV and CDR2 is YYDKDF (reference sequence). The CDR3 consists of 13 residues. The V end was cut by 0 bases, the J end by 1 base, with 4 bases between. The sequence was obtained from a man between 50 and 59 years old with glioma. The chain has TRBV15 and TRBJ2-7; D not resolved. The material sequenced was PBMCs, taken from a glioma patient whose treatment included an IDH1 peptide vaccine. CDR3 DNA: TGTGCCACCAGCAGAGAGCGATCCTACGAGCAGTACTTC. It encodes CATSRERSYEQYF.